This record concerns one T cell receptor (beta chain) sequence. In its sample, this clonotype was seen a few times. The antigen it binds to is not known. Base quality data are lacking; no much larger clone is found one base away. The donors were roughly 39 Caucasian individuals from Russia, aged roughly 6 to 90 years, who were systemically healthy. Around 10 milliliters of peripheral blood were collected from each donor into EDTA-treated Vacutainer tubes. PBMCs were isolated by Ficoll-Paque density-gradient centrifugation, with at least 7 million obtained per sample. Trizol reagent was used to extract total RNA from the PBMCs, yielding at least 6 micrograms per sample. The percentages of naive CD45RAhigh/CD27high T cells were determined by flow cytometry on a PBMC aliquot from every donor. This sample was taken from a study of blood T cells in healthy people across ages (dated by TCRdb to about 2015). Background for the entire study: In model experiments, template switching captured about one uniquely barcoded TCR beta cDNA molecule for every two T cells. The study measured age-related changes in TCR beta repertoire diversity using deep sequencing normalized with unique cDNA molecular identifiers. Donors were grouped into four age groups: young (average about 15 years), middle-aged (39), aged (62) and long-lived (approximately 82). To avoid experimental bias, donors of different ages were distributed randomly across sequencing lanes. Two additional independent replicas of 1 million unique cDNA reads from the same blood draw were analyzed for two donors (one aged 18 to 30 and one aged 80 or older).

Study-wide conclusions, independent of this receptor: As age increased, observed TCR beta diversity per million T cells dropped in a roughly linear way, and a significant reduction was already evident by age approximately 40. Compared with the aged group, more naive CD4+ T cells, fewer expanded clones and increased TCR diversity were shown by the long-lived group, suggesting age selection. Because the CMV infection status of the donors was unknown, age-related changes in expanded clonotypes may potentially have been confounded. Estimates of total diversity based on one million sequenced T cells were regarded as lower bounds and as underestimates. Bulk unsorted PBMC profiling prevented conclusive comparison of naive and antigen-experienced compartments. A strong correlation was found between observed TCR beta diversity and the percentage of naive T cells measured by flow cytometry.

The library was generated by 5' RACE. A second PCR of about 6 to 11 cycles was run with a J-beta primer mix and a sample-barcoded 5' primer. Each TCR beta cDNA molecule received a unique molecular identifier from a template-switch 5' adaptor carrying 12 random nucleotides. Each sample yielded at least 3 million CDR3-containing paired-end reads. All of the RNA was converted into first-strand cDNA using the Mint cDNA synthesis kit, with a TRBC-specific oligonucleotide serving as the primer. All cDNA was treated with uracil-DNA glycosylase and then went through a first 18-cycle PCR with the universal primers M1SS and BC2_uni_R. As for the authors' bioinformatics: Each sample was normalized by randomly selecting 1 million high-quality reads, each carrying a distinct molecular identifier. Instead of being binned into consensus sequences, reads that shared molecular identifiers were thrown out. MiTCR, run with a Q25 quality threshold and the strictest error-elimination algorithm, handled CDR3 identification, clonotype clustering and error correction. A nonparametric unseen species model with Euler transformation was used to estimate a lower bound on total TCR beta diversity. The public reads were reanalyzed by TCRdb: fastp trimming at Q25, MiXCR alignment, in-frame beta chains only. Rows are unified per CDR3 protein, each entry keeping the most common DNA and genes. The authors' filters were not applied to this entry. The sample table holds around 1,900,000 distinct CDR3 sequences, of which approximately 39% were seen once. Of the sample, about 21% falls within the top ten clones.

Sequenced input: blood. This clonotype was sampled from a human donor in good health.

The encoded CDR3 is CASSSSGTQLYF. The nucleotides are TGTGCCAGCAGCTCCTCCGGGACGCAACTGTACTTC. The chain couples TRBV7-8 to TRBJ2-4; the D gene is perhaps TRBD1 or TRBD2, as each covers 5 bases. The CDR3 covers 12 residues, taking in both the cysteine and the phenylalanine. CDR3 DNA is the only sequence kept; it has 36 bases, read in frame from the first base. From the germline V gene, CDR1 is SGHVS and CDR2 is FQNEAQ. A distance of 16 bases separates the germline ends of V and J, which lose 4 bases and 15 bases respectively. The CDR3, completed at both ends by the reference TRBV7-8 and TRBJ2-4 genes, gives the full variable domain GAGVSQSPRYKVAKRGQDVALRCDPISGHVSLFWYQQALGQGPEFLTYFQNEAQLDKSGLPSDRFFAERPEGSVSTLKIQRTQQEDSAVYLCASSSSGTQLYFGAGTRLSVL.